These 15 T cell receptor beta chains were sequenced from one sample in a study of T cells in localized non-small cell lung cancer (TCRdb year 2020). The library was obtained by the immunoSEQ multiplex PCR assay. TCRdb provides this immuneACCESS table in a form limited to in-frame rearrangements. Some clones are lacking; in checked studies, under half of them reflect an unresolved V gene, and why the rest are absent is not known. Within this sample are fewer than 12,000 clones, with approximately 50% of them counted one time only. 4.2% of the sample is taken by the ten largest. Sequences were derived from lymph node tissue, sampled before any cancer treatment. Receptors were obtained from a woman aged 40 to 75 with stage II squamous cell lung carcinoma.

The CDR3 here is CASSLTGMNTEAFF. In nucleotides, the CDR3 is TGTGCCAGCAGTCTGACAGGGATGAACACTGAAGCTTTCTTT. This rearrangement joins TRBV28 to TRBJ1-1; 7 positions agree with TRBD1. The germline gives CDR1 MDHEN, CDR2 SYDVKM. Losses at the gene ends were 5 bases for V and 0 bases for J; bases not matched to a gene: 3. This CDR3 region has 14 residues.

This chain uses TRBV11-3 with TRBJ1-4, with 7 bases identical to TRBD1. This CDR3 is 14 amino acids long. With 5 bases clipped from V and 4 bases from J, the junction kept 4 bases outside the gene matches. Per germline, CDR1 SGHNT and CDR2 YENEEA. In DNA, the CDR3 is TGTGCCAGCAGCAGGGGACAGAATAATGAAAAACTGTTTTTT. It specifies CASSRGQNNEKLFF.

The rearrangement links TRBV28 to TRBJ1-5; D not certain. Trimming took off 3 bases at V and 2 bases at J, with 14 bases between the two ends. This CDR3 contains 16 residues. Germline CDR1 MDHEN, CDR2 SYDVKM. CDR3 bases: TGTGCCAGCAGTTTCTCCCAAAAAGGCGGCAATCAGCCCCAGCATTTT. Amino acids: CASSFSQKGGNQPQHF.

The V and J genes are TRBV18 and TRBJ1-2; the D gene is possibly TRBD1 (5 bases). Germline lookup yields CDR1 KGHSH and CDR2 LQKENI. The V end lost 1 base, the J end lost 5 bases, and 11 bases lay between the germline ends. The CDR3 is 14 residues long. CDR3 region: CASSPQTVGYGYTF. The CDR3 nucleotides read TGTGCCAGCTCACCACAGACAGTGGGATATGGCTACACCTTC.

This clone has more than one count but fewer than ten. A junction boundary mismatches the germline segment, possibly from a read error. CDR3 nucleotides: TGTGTCAGCAGTTACTCAAAGACAGGAAACATTCAGTACTTC. Amino acids: CVSSYSKTGNIQYF. The gene calls are TRBV6-7 and TRBJ2-4; perhaps TRBD1 as D (6 bases). TRBV6-7 is an open reading frame whose function is uncertain. There are 14 residues in the CDR3.

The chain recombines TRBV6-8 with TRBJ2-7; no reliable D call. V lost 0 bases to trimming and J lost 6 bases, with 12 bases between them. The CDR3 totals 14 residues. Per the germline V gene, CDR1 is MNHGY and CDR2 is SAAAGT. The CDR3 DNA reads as TGTGCCAGCAGTTACTCCGGCAGGCTGGCCGAGCAGTACTTC. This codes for CASSYSGRLAEQYF.

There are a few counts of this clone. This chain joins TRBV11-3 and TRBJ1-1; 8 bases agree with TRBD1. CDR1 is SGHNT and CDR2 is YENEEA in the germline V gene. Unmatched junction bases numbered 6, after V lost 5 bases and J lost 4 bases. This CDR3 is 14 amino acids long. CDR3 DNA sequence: TGTGCCAGCAGCGATAGGACAGGGAGCACTGAAGCTTTCTTT. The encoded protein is CASSDRTGSTEAFF.

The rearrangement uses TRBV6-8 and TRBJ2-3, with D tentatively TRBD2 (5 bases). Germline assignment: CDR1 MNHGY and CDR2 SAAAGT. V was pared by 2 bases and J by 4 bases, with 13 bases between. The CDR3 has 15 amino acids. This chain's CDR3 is CASSYGLRSADTQYF. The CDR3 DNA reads TGTGCCAGCAGTTACGGACTCAGGTCAGCAGATACGCAGTATTTT.

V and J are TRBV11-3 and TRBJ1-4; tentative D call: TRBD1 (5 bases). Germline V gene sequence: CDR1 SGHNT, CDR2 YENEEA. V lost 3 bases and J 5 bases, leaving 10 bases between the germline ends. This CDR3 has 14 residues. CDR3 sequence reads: CASSLGPTNEKLFF. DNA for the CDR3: TGTGCCAGCAGCTTGGGACCGACGAATGAAAAACTGTTTTTT.

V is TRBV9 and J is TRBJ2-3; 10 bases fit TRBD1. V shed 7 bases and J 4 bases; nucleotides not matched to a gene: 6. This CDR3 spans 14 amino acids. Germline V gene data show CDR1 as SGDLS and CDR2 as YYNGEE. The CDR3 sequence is CASLWDRGADTQYF. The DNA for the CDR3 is TGTGCCAGCCTTTGGGACAGGGGTGCAGATACGCAGTATTTT.

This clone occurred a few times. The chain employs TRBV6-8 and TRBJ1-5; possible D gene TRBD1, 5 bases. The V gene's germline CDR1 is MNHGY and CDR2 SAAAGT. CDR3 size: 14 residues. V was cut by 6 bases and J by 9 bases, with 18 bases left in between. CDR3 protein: CASRTRGGNGPQHF. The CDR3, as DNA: TGTGCCAGCAGGACCCGGGGGGGGAACGGGCCCCAGCATTTT.

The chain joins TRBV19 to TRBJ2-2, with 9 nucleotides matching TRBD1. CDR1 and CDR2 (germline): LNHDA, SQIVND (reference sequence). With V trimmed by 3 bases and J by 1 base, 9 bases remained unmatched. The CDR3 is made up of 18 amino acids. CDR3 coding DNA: TGTGCCAGTAGTATGCTCCTACCGGGACAGGGGAACACCGGGGAGCTGTTTTTT. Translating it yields CASSMLLPGQGNTGELFF.

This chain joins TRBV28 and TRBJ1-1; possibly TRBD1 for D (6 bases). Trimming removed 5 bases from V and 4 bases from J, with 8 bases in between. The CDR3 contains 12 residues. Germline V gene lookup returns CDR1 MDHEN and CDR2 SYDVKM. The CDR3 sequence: CASSQGSTEAFF. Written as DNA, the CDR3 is TGTGCCAGCAGTCAGGGGAGCACTGAAGCTTTCTTT.

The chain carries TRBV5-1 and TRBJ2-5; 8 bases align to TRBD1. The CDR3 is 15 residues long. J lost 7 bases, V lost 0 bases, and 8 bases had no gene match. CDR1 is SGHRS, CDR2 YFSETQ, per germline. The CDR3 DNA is TGCGCCAGCAGCTTGGCGGACAGGGTTTTGGGGACCCAGTACTTC. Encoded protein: CASSLADRVLGTQYF.

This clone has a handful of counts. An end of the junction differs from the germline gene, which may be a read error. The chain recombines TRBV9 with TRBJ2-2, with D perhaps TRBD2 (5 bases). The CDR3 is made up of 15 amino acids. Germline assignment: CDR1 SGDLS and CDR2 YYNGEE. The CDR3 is CASSVVAHNTGELFF. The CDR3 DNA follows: TGTGCCAGCAGCGTAGTAGCTCACAACACCGGGGAACTGTTTTTT.